The TCR beta chain described here comes from a study of T cell responses to AZD1222 COVID-19 vaccine (dated by TCRdb to the early 2020s). As for the study more broadly: A total of 240 or so trial participants underwent TCR sequencing, of whom under 220 had received two doses of AZD1222 and some 26 had received two doses of the MenACWY control vaccine. Trial participants were enrolled by age into subgroups of 18-55, 56-69 and 70-plus years, and roughly 160, 29 and 62 TCR-sequenced participants, respectively, were included in these subgroups. Broader findings and caveats from the paper: Because no samples from the day 14 peak response were available, repertoires could be characterized only after the peak T cell response. Participants were mostly white British and included more females than males, and it was suggested by the authors that clonal diversity may have been underestimated. Reportedly, almost half of the unique spike-specific TCRs recognized epitopes lying outside the regions that are mutated in the B.1.351 and B.1.1.7 variants. Vaccine-associated CD4 TCRs spanned the whole spike protein, with dominant responses in regions 160-218 and 743-854. After two AZD1222 doses, spike-specific TCR breadth and depth were significantly higher than at day 0 and than in MenACWY recipients. The 56-69-year group was small, and its depth increase did not reach significance, likely because of low power. Conclusions about previously exposed vaccinees are limited, since just 5 to 7 AZD1222 recipients were seropositive for SARS-CoV-2 at baseline.

The time point tag for this specimen amounts to: about 28 days (+/-7) after the second vaccine dose. AZD1222 recipients with second doses at about 4 weeks or about 12 weeks were pooled, because spike-specific TCR depth and breadth did not differ between schedules. Samples from vaccinated people were obtained from the UK trials COV001 and COV002, which included a single-blind randomized controlled phase 2/3 trial of AZD1222 (ChAdOx1 nCoV-19) in healthy adults. Trial participant PBMC samples were collected at day 0 and day 28 after the second dose for TCRbeta chain sequencing. The CDR3 goes from the cysteine to the phenylalanine over 15 residues. The retained sequence is limited to the CDR3, 45 bases, with the frame set at the first base. Relative to germline, V is 7 bases shorter and J is 0 bases shorter, with 15 bases between their ends. From the germline V gene, CDR1 is MDHEN and CDR2 is SYDVKM.

On this clone: The antigen this receptor binds is unknown. No base-level quality is on record; no much larger clone is a single base apart.

The CDR3 regions of human TCRbeta chains were subjected to immunosequencing. The original pipeline was this. TCRs in the repertoires were matched against a reference library of SARS-CoV-2-specific TCRs that had been generated with the MIRA antigen-specificity platform. Breadth was defined as the fraction of unique TCRs that were SARS-CoV-2-associated. Depth was defined as the fraction of total T cells that were SARS-CoV-2-associated. Using the MIRA data, each spike-specific TCR was assigned both to the spike region to which the TCR was reactive and to a CD4 or CD8 class. Log10-transformed breadth and depth values were compared by one-way ANOVA with Sidak's multiple comparisons tests. This is the immuneACCESS table as TCRdb keeps it, with only in-frame sequences that have V and J called. A part of the clones is gone; compared with another copy, unresolved V genes explain less than half, and the rest is unexplained. Clone size and V and J calls were adopted from that table, with D and trimming inferred from the DNA. The sample table lists nearly 110,000 clones, 80% to 95% of them with a count of one. Around 8.6% of the sample belongs to the ten largest clones.

This sequence uses TRBV28 and TRBJ2-5, and TRBD2 may be the D gene, going by 5 matching bases. The receptor was derived from an adult who received the AZD1222 COVID-19 vaccine. The sequencing here drew on peripheral blood, taken 28 days after the second AZD1222 dose. The sequence in DNA is TGTGCCAGCACCCTAGGAGCGGTTCACCAAGAGACCCAGTACTTC. It is translated as CASTLGAVHQETQYF.